This TCR beta chain was captured by sequencing in a study of metastatic and nonmetastatic thyroid tumors. TCRdb re-called the PCR reads via MiXCR. The sample has 50,000 to 65,000 clones, approximately 4.1% seen once; the top ten hold about a fifth. Ahead of thyroid surgery, no patient had received treatment of any kind. Ten or more counts support this clone. The CDR3 is 14 residues long. Germline V gene lookup returns CDR1 DFQATT and CDR2 SNEGSKA (reference sequence). Trimming left V 3 bases short and J 2 bases short, with 11 bases between. This receptor was obtained from a female donor with papillary thyroid cancer or a benign thyroid nodule (not recorded which). Some clones in this sample may be carry-over from other donors' samples. The genes are TRBV20-1 and TRBJ1-5, with no clear D. The sequenced sample consisted of blood. CDR3 bases: TGCAGTGCTAGCCACAGTCAGGGCAATCAGCCCCAGCATTTT. It is translated as CSASHSQGNQPQHF.